This T cell receptor (beta chain) originates from a study of spatial heterogeneity in lung cancer. Each TCR cDNA molecule bore a unique molecular identifier. TCRdb reprocessed the 5' RACE reads via MiXCR and lists one record per CDR3 protein. The profile shows tens of thousands of distinct CDR3 sequences, roughly 12% of them singletons. This clonotype appeared a few times. What it binds is unknown. Time point reported: sample taken at primary tumor resection. The sequenced material consisted of unsorted whole RNA from tumor, nontumor lung or frozen PBMC. Patients with untreated early-stage non-small cell lung cancer, numbering roughly 69, were the donors. Study-wide points: Blood contained ubiquitous expanded tumor TCRs more at resection than at follow-up.

The sequence came from a male donor with early-stage non-small cell lung cancer. Source: PBMCs, taken at surgery.

Written as DNA, the CDR3 is TGTGCCAGCAGTGAAAAGGGACTAGCGGGGGCGGCCCAGTACTTC. Translated, it gives CASSEKGLAGAAQYF. The gene calls are TRBV2 and TRBJ2-5, with 14 bases matching TRBD2. Germline CDR1 SNHLY, CDR2 FYNNEI. The CDR3 loop spans 15 amino acids. The V segment lost 2 bases and the J segment 9 bases; nucleotides outside the gene matches: 5.